This T cell receptor beta chain comes out of a study of blood T cell repertoires in COVID-19. As for the study in general: Whether acute or convalescent, the COVID-19 samples came from the United States, Italy and Spain.

V was pared by 3 bases and J by 9 bases, with 10 bases of the junction left unmatched. This CDR3 region has 15 residues. CDR1 and CDR2 from the germline V gene are LNHDA and SQIVND (reference sequence). Only in-frame clones appear in the TCRdb table, and some are missing; sequencing was by immunoSEQ multiplex PCR. This sample has roughly 100,000 clones, with approximately 80% found just once. The table lists this clone with a count of one. The V gene is TRBV19, the J gene TRBJ2-1; 8 nucleotides match TRBD2. The material sequenced was peripheral blood. This clonotype was sampled from a man older than 75 with COVID-19, enrolled during active disease. CDR3 nucleotides: TGTGCCAGTAGTATTGGGTTCGGGGGGGGCGGTGAGCAGTTCTTC. This sequence encodes CASSIGFGGGGEQFF.